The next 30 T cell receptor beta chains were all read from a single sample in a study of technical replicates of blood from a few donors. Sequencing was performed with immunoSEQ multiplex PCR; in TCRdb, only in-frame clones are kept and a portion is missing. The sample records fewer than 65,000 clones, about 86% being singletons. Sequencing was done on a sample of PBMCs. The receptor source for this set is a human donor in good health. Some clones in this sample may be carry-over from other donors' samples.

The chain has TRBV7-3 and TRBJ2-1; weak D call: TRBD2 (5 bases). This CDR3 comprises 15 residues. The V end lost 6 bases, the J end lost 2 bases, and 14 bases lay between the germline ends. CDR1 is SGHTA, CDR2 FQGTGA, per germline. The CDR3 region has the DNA TGTGCCAGCAGACTGGGAGCCGATCCCTACAATGAGCAGTTCTTC. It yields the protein CASRLGADPYNEQFF.

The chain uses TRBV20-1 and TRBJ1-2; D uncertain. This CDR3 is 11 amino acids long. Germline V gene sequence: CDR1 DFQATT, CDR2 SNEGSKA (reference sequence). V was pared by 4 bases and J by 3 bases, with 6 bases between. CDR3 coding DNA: TGCAGTGCTAATATTGACTATGGCTACACCTTC. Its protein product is CSANIDYGYTF.

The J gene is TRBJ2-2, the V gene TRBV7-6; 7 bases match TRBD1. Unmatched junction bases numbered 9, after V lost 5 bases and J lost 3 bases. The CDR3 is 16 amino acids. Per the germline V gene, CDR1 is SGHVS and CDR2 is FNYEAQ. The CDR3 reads CASSPRQGMDTGELFF. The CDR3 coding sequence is TGTGCCAGCAGCCCAAGACAGGGCATGGACACCGGGGAGCTGTTTTTT.

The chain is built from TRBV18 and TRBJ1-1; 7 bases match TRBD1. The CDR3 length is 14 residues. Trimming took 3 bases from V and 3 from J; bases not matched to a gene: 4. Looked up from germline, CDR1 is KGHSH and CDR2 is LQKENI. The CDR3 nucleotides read TGTGCCAGCTCACCGTATACAGGGGACACTGAAGCTTTCTTT. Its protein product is CASSPYTGDTEAFF.

The CDR3 reads CASSVGARDTRNIQYF. The CDR3 region has the DNA TGTGCCAGCAGCGTAGGAGCCCGGGACACCCGAAACATTCAGTACTTC. V gene TRBV9 combines with J gene TRBJ2-4; a weak D match, TRBD1 (6 bases). The germline V gene has CDR1 SGDLS and CDR2 YYNGEE. The V gene lost 0 bases and the J gene lost 6 bases, with 16 bases spanning the gap. The CDR3 has 16 amino acids.

Here the CDR3 reads CASSFMIRARLLEETQYF. CDR3 DNA sequence: TGTGCCAGCAGTTTTATGATTCGCGCCCGCCTCTTGGAAGAGACCCAGTACTTC. The chain links TRBV27 to TRBJ2-5; no reliable D call. The CDR3 extends over 18 amino acids. V gave up 3 bases and J gave up 3 bases, with 23 bases separating them. Germline values: CDR1 MNHEY, CDR2 SMNVEV (reference sequence).

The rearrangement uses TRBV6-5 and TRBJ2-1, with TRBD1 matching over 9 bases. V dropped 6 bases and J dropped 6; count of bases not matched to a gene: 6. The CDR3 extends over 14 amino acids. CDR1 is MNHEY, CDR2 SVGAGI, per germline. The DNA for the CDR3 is TGTGCCAGCAGGACCGGGACAGGGTTCAATGAGCAGTTCTTC. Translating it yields CASRTGTGFNEQFF.

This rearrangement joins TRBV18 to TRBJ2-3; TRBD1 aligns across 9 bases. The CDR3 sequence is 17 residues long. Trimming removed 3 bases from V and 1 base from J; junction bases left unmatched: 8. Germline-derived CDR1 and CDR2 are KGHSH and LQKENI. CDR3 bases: TGTGCCAGCTCACCGCAGGACAGGGGATTGGGCACAGATACGCAGTATTTT. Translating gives CASSPQDRGLGTDTQYF.

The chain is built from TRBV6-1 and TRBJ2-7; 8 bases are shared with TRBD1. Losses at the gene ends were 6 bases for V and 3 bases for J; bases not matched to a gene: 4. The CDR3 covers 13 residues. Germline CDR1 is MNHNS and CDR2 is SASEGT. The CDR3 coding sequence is TGTGCCAGCAGGGGACAGGTCGACTACGAGCAGTACTTC. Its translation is CASRGQVDYEQYF.

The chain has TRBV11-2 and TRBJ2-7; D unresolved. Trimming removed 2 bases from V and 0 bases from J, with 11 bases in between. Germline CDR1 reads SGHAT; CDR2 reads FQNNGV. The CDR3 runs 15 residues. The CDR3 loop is CASSLYYPGSYEQYF. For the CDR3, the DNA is TGTGCCAGCAGCTTATATTACCCCGGCTCCTACGAGCAGTACTTC. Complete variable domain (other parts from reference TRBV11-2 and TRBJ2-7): EAGVAQSPRYKIIEKRQSVAFWCNPISGHATLYWYQQILGQGPKLLIQFQNNGVVDDSQLPKDRFSAERLKGVDSTLKIQPAKLEDSAVYLCASSLYYPGSYEQYFGPGTRLTVT.

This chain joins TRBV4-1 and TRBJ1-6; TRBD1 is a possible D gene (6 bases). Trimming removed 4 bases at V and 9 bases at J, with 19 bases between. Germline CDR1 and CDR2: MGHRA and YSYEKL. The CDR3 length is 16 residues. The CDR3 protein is CASSPQGSRLSSPLHF. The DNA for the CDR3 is TGCGCCAGCAGCCCACAGGGTAGCCGGCTAAGTTCACCCCTCCACTTT.

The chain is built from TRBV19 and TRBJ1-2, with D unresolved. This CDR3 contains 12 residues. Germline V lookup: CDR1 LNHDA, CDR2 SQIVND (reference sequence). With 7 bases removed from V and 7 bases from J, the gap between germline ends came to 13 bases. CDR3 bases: TGTGCCAGTATTACGCCCCCGGGTGGCTACACCTTC. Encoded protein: CASITPPGGYTF. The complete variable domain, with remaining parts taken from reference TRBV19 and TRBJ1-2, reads DGGITQSPKYLFRKEGQNVTLSCEQNLNHDAMYWYRQDPGQGLRLIYYSQIVNDFQKGDIAEGYSVSREKKESFPLTVTSAQKNPTAFYLCASITPPGGYTFGSGTRLTVV.

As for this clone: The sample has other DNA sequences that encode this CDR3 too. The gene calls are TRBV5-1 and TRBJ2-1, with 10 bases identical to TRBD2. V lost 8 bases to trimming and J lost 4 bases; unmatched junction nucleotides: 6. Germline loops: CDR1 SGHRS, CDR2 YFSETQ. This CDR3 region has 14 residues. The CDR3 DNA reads TGCGCCAGTTCCCCTAGCGGGGGTTACAATGAGCAGTTCTTC. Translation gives CASSPSGGYNEQFF.

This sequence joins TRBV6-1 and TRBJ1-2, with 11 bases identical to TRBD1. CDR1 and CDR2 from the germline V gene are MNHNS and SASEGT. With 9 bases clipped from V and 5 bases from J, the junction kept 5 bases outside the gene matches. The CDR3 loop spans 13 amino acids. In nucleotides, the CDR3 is TGTGCCAGAAGGACAGGGGGCGGGTATGGCTACACCTTC. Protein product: CARRTGGGYGYTF.

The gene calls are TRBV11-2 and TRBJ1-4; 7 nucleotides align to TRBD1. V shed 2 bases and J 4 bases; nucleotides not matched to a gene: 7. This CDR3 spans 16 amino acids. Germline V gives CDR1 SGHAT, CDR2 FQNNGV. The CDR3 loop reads CASSLLGQSLNEKLFF. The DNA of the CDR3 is TGTGCCAGCAGCTTATTGGGACAGAGCCTTAATGAAAAACTGTTTTTT.

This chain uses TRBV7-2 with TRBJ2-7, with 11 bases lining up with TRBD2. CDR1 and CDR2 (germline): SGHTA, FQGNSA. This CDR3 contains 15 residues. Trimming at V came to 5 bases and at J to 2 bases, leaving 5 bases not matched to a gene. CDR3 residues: CASSQTSGSAYEQYF. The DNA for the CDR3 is TGTGCCAGCAGCCAAACTAGCGGGAGTGCCTACGAGCAGTACTTC.

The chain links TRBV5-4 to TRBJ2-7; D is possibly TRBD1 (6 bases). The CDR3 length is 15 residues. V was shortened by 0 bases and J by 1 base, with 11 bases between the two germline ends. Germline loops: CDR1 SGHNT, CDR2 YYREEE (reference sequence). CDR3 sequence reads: CASSLEGVISYEQYF. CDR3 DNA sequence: TGTGCCAGCAGCTTGGAGGGGGTTATTTCCTACGAGCAGTACTTC.

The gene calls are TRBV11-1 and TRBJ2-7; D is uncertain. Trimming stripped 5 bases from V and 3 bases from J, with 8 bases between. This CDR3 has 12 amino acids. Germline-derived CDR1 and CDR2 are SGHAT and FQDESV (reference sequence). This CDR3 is CASSRDNYEQYF. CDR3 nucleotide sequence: TGTGCCAGCAGCCGTGACAACTACGAGCAGTACTTC.

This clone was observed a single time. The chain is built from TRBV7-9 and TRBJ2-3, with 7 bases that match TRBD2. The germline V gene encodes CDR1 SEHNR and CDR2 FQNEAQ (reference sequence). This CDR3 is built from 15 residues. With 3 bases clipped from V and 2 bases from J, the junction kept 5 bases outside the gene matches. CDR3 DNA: TGTGCCAGCAGCTTCCGAGGGGACTACACAGATACGCAGTATTTT. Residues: CASSFRGDYTDTQYF.

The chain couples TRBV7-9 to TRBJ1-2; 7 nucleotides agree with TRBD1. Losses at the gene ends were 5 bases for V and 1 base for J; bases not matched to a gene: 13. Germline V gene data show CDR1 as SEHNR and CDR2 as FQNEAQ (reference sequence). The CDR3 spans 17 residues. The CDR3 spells CASSLQGTSPYNYGYTF. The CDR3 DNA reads TGTGCCAGCAGCCTACAGGGGACTTCCCCGTATAACTATGGCTACACCTTC.

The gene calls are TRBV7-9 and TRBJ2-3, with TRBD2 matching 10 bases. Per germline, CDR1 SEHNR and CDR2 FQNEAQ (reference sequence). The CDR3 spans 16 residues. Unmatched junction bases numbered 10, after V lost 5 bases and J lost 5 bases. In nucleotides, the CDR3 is TGTGCCAGCAGCCAAGCAAGCGGGGGGGCCGTAGATACGCAGTATTTT. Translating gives CASSQASGGAVDTQYF. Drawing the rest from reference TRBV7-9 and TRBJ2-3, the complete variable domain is DTGVSQNPRHKITKRGQNVTFRCDPISEHNRLYWYRQTLGQGPEFLTYFQNEAQLEKSRLLSDRFSAERPKGSFSTLEIQRTEQGDSAMYLCASSQASGGAVDTQYFGPGTRLTVL.

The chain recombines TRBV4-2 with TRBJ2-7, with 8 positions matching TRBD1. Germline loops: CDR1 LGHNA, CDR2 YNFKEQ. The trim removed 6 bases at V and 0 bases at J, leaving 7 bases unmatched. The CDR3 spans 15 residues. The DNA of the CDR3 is TGTGCCAGCAGTCTTGGACAGGGCCTCTCCTACGAGCAGTACTTC. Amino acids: CASSLGQGLSYEQYF.

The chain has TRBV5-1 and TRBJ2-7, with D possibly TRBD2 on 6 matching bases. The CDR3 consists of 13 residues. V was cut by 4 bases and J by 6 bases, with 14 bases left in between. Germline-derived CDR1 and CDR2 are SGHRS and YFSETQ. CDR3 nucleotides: TGCGCCAGCAGCATGTCGGGGGACGGCGAGCAGTACTTC. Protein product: CASSMSGDGEQYF.

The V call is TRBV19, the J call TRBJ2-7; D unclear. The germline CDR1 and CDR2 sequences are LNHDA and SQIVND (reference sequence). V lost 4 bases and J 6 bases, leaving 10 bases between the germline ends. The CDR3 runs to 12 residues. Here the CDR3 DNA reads TGTGCCAGTAGTACCCCCCCGGGCGAGCAGTACTTC. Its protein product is CASSTPPGEQYF.

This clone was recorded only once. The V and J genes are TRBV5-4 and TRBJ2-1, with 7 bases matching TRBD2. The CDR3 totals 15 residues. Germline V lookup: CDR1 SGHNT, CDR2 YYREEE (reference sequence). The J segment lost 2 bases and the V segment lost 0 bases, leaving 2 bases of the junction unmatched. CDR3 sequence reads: CASSLGAGAYNEQFF. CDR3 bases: TGTGCCAGCAGCTTGGGGGCGGGGGCCTACAATGAGCAGTTCTTC.

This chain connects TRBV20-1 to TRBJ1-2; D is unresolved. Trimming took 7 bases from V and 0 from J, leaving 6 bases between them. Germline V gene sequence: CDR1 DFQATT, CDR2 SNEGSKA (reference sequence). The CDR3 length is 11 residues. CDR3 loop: CSVGANYGYTF. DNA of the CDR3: TGCAGTGTAGGAGCTAACTATGGCTACACCTTC.

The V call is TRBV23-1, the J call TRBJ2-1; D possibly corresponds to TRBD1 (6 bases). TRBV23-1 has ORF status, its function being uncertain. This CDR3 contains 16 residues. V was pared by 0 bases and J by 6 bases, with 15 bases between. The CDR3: CASSQSPGDRANEQFF. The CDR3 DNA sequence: TGCGCCAGCAGTCAATCGCCAGGGGACCGAGCCAATGAGCAGTTCTTC.

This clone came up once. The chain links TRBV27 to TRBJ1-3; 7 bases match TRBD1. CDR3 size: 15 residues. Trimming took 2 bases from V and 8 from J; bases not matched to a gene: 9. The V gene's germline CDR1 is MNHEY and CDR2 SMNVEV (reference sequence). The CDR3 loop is CASSLNSGGVDTIYF. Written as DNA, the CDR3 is TGTGCCAGCAGTTTAAACTCAGGGGGTGTAGACACCATATATTTT.

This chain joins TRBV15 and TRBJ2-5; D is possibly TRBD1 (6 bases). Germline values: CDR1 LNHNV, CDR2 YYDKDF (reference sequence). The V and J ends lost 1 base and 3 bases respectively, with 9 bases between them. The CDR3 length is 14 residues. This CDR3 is CATSRVDRKETQYF. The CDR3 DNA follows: TGTGCCACCAGCAGAGTGGACAGAAAAGAGACCCAGTACTTC.

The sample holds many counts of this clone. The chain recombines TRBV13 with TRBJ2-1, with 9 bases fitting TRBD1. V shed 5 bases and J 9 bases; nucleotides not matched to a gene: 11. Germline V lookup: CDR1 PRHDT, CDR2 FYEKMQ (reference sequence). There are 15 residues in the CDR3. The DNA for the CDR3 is TGTGCCAGCAGCATTGAGGGACAGGGCACAAGTGAGCAGTTCTTC. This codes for CASSIEGQGTSEQFF.